This T cell receptor (beta chain) was sequenced for a study of blood T cell repertoires in COVID-19. For the study at large: Acute and convalescent COVID-19 samples came from the United States, Italy and Spain. PBMCs, B-cell-depleted T cells, or T cells provided the cDNA or gDNA that made up the material.

Original processing methods: Amplification of reference gene primers provided the estimated nucleated cell counts. Profiling relied on immunoSEQ multiplex PCR, and the TCRdb table lists in-frame clones only, not all of them. For V, J and clone size, that table is used; D and trimming come from the DNA. Of about 140,000 clones in the sample, about nine tenths were seen once. Germline values: CDR1 PRHDT, CDR2 FYEKMQ (reference sequence). The CDR3 has 15 residues. Trimming pared 7 bases from V and 6 bases from J, leaving 19 bases between. Sequencing was carried out using peripheral blood. The sequence came from a middle-aged man with active or convalescent COVID-19. The chain employs TRBV13 and TRBJ1-3; D gene unclear. The CDR3 DNA follows: TGTGCCAGCAAAATAGGAGGTACAGATCAAAACACCATATATTTT. Amino acid sequence: CASKIGGTDQNTIYF.